This T cell receptor (beta chain) derives from a study of shared clonotypes between healthy human individuals (dated by TCRdb to the early 2020s). General notes on the study: The cohort comprised a couple of women and three men aged 18 to 49 years. For each donor, CD4 naive and CD4 memory were each given three plates, CD8 naive was given two plates, and CD8 memory was given one plate. The study deeply sequenced blood TCR repertoires of five healthy adults to estimate repertoire size and the extent of clonotype sharing between individuals. Different laboratories and diverse techniques were used to prepare libraries and sequence TCR repertoires, to increase sequencing depth and limit assay-specific biases. Per donor, leukapheresis produced somewhere between about 0.94 and 8.9 billion PBMCs.

Using the deep immunoSEQ assay, TCR CDR3 regions were amplified from genomic DNA by multiplex PCR. Genomic DNA extracted from each cell subset was distributed evenly over all wells of several immunoSEQ 96-well plates, and each plate served as one replicate. For sorted subsets, around 200 ng genomic DNA, equal to some 30,000 T cell genomes, was loaded into each replicate PCR. The purified libraries were quantified using a Qubit 3.0 fluorometer, sized with a Bioanalyzer 2100, and then quantified again using the KAPA Library Quantification kit. Every immunoSEQ 96-well plate was sequenced on a separate single-read 150-cycle Illumina NextSeq 550 flow cell. In the authors' own workflow: Because the immunoSEQ output held only junctional sequences and lacked quality scores, the filtering could not match the filtering applied to full-length reads. Sequences were annotated with PyIR, a Python wrapper for IgBLAST v1.9, using IMGT germline references to assign V/J genes and CDR3. Reads were filtered out if the reads had weak V/J assignments (E-value above 1e-6), no CDR3, stop codons, out-of-frame junctions, or ambiguous translated residues. A V3J clonotype was defined by an identical inferred V gene, J gene, and CDR3 amino acid sequence. The percentage overlap between two repertoires was calculated by dividing the number of shared unique clonotypes by the size of the smaller repertoire. RTK rarefaction, the Chao1 estimator, and Recon v2.1 estimates of unobserved clonotypes were used to assess repertoire richness. Generation probabilities for all TCRbeta clonotypes obtained by the gDNA method from a handful of donors were computed using OLGA. TCRdb took this table from immuneACCESS and kept in-frame rearrangements with V and J called. Such tables lack part of the clones; where checked against another copy, unresolved V genes explain under half of the gap, and the rest is unexplained. The DNA gave D and trimming, while V, J and clone size come from that table. Present in this sample are about 330,000 clones, around 74% of which were seen just once. Around a tenth of the sample belongs to the ten largest clones.

This clone has just a few counts. This receptor's antigen is unknown. Base quality data are lacking; no much larger clone is found one base away. This sample also contains other DNA sequences that code for the same CDR3. From a lookup of the germline V gene (reference sequence), CDR1 and CDR2 are GTSNPN and SVGIG. The CDR3 goes from the cysteine to the phenylalanine over 11 residues. This entry keeps only the CDR3 DNA: 33 bases, framed from base 1. The V and J ends are trimmed by 3 bases and 4 bases, leaving 7 bases between them. Healthy HIV-negative adults with no recently reported acute infections or vaccinations were included as donors. Every donor was a Caucasian adult living in Nashville, Tennessee, USA. CD4+ T cells were enriched through magnetic negative selection, after which naive cells were positively selected on CD45RA and the remaining negative fraction served as the memory subset. After blood collection by leukapheresis, PBMCs were isolated using Ficoll-Histopaque density gradient centrifugation and then cryopreserved in the vapor phase of liquid nitrogen. Purity and quantity of every magnetically sorted T cell population were checked by analytical flow cytometry. Genomic DNA was isolated from each sorted fraction and quantified by UV absorbance on a Nanodrop 2000c.

What the work shows at the level of the full study, not this receptor alone: Based on pairwise subsampling, the degree of clonotype sharing among donors was expected to be affected by sequencing depth. Incomplete sequencing was indicated by rarefaction of sorted-subset datasets, despite the large sequencing depth. When a few donors were compared, the shared fraction of clonotypes was roughly 4.8% for naive CD4, approximately 3.5% for naive CD8, 2.3% for memory CD4, and less than 0.45% for memory CD8. The small number of donors limited the genetic and exposure-history diversity represented. Only blood was sampled, and tissue TCR repertoires likely differ from those in blood. Clonotypes shared by all four sorted-subset donors showed higher generation probabilities than non-shared clonotypes. Naive subsets generally had larger estimated clonotype richness than memory subsets did.

The chain links TRBV30 with TRBJ2-7; confidence is insufficient to name the D gene. Material: memory CD4+ T cells sorted from blood. The sample's cell subset or site label is to be understood as: CD45RA-negative fraction. The TCR comes from a man in his thirties or forties in good health. Here is the DNA: TGTGCCTGGAGCTTTAATTACGAGCAGTACTTC. Its product reads: CAWSFNYEQYF.